This paragraph reports one T cell receptor beta chain. Its matching antigen is unknown. Time point described: after neoadjuvant nivolumab, at surgical resection. Stage II-IVA oral cavity squamous cell carcinoma was new and untreated by systemic or radiation therapy. Six replicates per PBMC sample, mostly from roughly 490 ng of genomic DNA. Only in-frame clones appear in the TCRdb table, and some are missing; sequencing was by immunoSEQ multiplex PCR. This table holds around 13,000 clones, approximately 70% found once. V was clipped by 6 bases and J by 1 base, with 9 bases between them. The CDR3 sequence is 14 residues long. Looked up from germline, CDR1 is MNHEY and CDR2 is SVGAGI. This specimen belongs to a study of neoadjuvant anti-PD-1 for oral cavity cancer. General observations from the study: TCR analyses covered only a few patients per response group.

The rearrangement links TRBV6-5 to TRBJ1-4; D perhaps matches TRBD1 (6 bases). This specimen consisted of PBMCs, obtained after nivolumab (anti-PD-1) treatment. This receptor was identified in a person aged 40 to 85 with oral cavity squamous cell carcinoma. CDR3 coding DNA: TGTGCCAGCAGGCCGGGACAAACTAATGAAAAACTGTTTTTT. Amino acid sequence: CASRPGQTNEKLFF.